This T cell receptor (beta chain) was found in a study of T-cell reconstitution after alpha-beta-depleted transplantation in children. The library targeted TCRbeta and was prepared with unique molecular identifiers. From the PCR reads, TCRdb called clonotypes with MiXCR, one entry per CDR3 protein. The table lists 200,000 to 300,000 distinct CDR3 sequences, 12% of them singletons. Trimming took off 4 bases at V and 6 bases at J, with 16 bases between the two ends. In germline, CDR1 is ENHRY, CDR2 SYGVKD. CDR3 length equals 15 residues. Sequences were derived from PBMCs from the stem cell graft donor, sampled from the stem cell graft. The clonotype originates from a human donor who donated a stem cell graft to a child with acute lymphoblastic leukemia. The rearrangement uses TRBV10-3 and TRBJ2-1; D may correspond to TRBD1 or TRBD2 (5 bases each). The CDR3 here is CAISGPKTGGNEQFF. The CDR3 region has the DNA TGTGCCATCAGTGGCCCAAAAACTGGGGGCAATGAGCAGTTCTTC.